This TCR beta chain was recovered during a study of glioma-infiltrating T cells after dendritic cell vaccination. Generated by immunoSEQ multiplex PCR, the TCRdb table keeps only in-frame clones and is missing some. The repertoire includes around 60,000 clones, about 89% of them detected once, and around 10% sits in the top ten. Described time point: after dendritic cell vaccination, including at tumor progression/relapse. All glioblastoma patients lacked an isocitrate dehydrogenase mutation. The receptor comes from a human donor with glioblastoma. This material consisted of blood, taken after dendritic cell vaccination.

The CDR3 loop is CASSFGTGPISGANVLTF. The CDR3 DNA sequence: TGTGCCAGCAGTTTTGGTACAGGCCCCATCTCTGGGGCCAACGTCCTGACTTTC. V and J are TRBV28 and TRBJ2-6; possible D gene TRBD1, 5 bases. The CDR3 covers 18 residues. Germline V gene lookup returns CDR1 MDHEN and CDR2 SYDVKM. V shed 3 bases and J shed 0 bases, with 15 bases lying between them.